The clone carrying this T cell receptor beta chain was seen more than once but under ten times. CDR1 and CDR2 from the germline V gene are SNHLY and FYNNEI. The CDR3 loop spans 16 amino acids. V lost 3 bases and J 13 bases, leaving 22 bases between the germline ends. Donors of Cohort 3 who recovered were those that had two negative PCRs, clearance, or symptom resolution. This sample was taken from a study of blood T cell repertoires in COVID-19. The overall study: Sources were T cells, B-cell-depleted T cells, or PBMCs; the material itself was cDNA or gDNA.

The assay was immunoSEQ multiplex PCR, and TCRdb's table has in-frame clones only and misses some. The repertoire consists of about 380,000 clones, with more than 75% occurring once and the leading ten covering 1.2%. This TCR was recovered from a woman aged 18-29 years who had recovered from COVID-19. The material sequenced was PBMCs or T cells enriched from blood (not recorded which). This rearrangement joins TRBV2 to TRBJ1-6, with D maybe TRBD1 (6 bases). The CDR3 nucleotides read TGTGCCAGCAGTGATCCCTGGTCAGGGGCGCCCGAGCCCCTCCACTTT. Translated: CASSDPWSGAPEPLHF.